The following is a TCR beta chain sequence with its context. Primers used in a second PCR of about 6 to 11 cycles were a sample-barcoded 5' primer and a J-beta primer mix. The study obtained at least 2.5 million CDR3-containing paired-end reads from every sample. TCRdb independently ran MiXCR on the 5' RACE reads; one entry per CDR3 protein. The data hold about 800,000 distinct CDR3 sequences, with around 25% observed a single time. This entry comes from a study of blood T cells in healthy people across ages. Isolating PBMCs gave at least 6 million of these cells per sample. V lost 0 bases and J 10 bases, leaving 8 bases between the germline ends. The CDR3 totals 13 residues. Germline V CDR1 and CDR2: SGDLS, YYNGEE. These same records also appear under a second study, on T cells of mothers and their children. As reported in that work: Slightly higher but non-significant overlap marked related mother-child pairs versus unrelated pairs.

This sequence was found in a boy aged 5 to 17 in good health. Material for sequencing was blood. The chain carries TRBV9 and TRBJ1-6; no firm D call. CDR3 in amino acids: CASSVGGSSPLHF. In DNA, the CDR3 is TGTGCCAGCAGCGTAGGTGGTAGCTCACCCCTCCACTTT.